Ten or more counts support the clone carrying this T cell receptor beta chain. CDR1 and CDR2 (germline): KGHSH, LQKENI. The CDR3 loop spans 16 amino acids. With V trimmed by 4 bases and J by 8 bases, 12 bases remained unmatched. This sample was taken from a study of neurological immune-mediated disorders. From the 5' RACE reads, TCRdb called clonotypes with MiXCR, one entry per CDR3 protein. In the table there are 95,000 or so distinct CDR3 sequences, about 3.8% of which are singletons. The origin of this receptor is a woman aged 18-29 years with multiple sclerosis. Sequenced: PBMCs. This rearrangement joins TRBV18 to TRBJ2-4, with 9 bases fitting TRBD1. The CDR3 DNA follows: TGTGCCAGCTCACTAGCCGGGACAGGGATTGAGCACATTCAGTACTTC. The encoded protein is CASSLAGTGIEHIQYF.